This T cell receptor beta chain originates from a study of blood T cell repertoires in COVID-19. The wider study: The study drew acute and convalescent COVID-19 samples from the United States, Italy and Spain. Sources were T cells, B-cell-depleted T cells, or PBMCs; the material itself was cDNA or gDNA.

Study processing details: Amplification from reference gene primers served as the basis for estimated nucleated cell counts. This table comes from immunoSEQ multiplex PCR, and its TCRdb copy is limited to in-frame clones, with some not included. The DNA gave D and trimming, while V, J and clone size come from that table. The repertoire includes 270,000 or so clones, around 86% of them detected once, and about 3% sits in the top ten. Germline V gives CDR1 SGHRS, CDR2 YFSETQ. This CDR3 is 18 amino acids long. Trimming at V came to 0 bases and at J to 3 bases, leaving 12 bases not matched to a gene. The J gene is TRBJ2-3, the V gene TRBV5-1, with 8 bases aligning to TRBD2. The sample was peripheral blood. The sequence was obtained from a woman aged 25-40 years with active or convalescent COVID-19. In DNA, the CDR3 is TGCGCCAGCAGCTTGGAGGGCCGGGGGGGCGTATCGACAGATACGCAGTATTTT. It encodes CASSLEGRGGVSTDTQYF.